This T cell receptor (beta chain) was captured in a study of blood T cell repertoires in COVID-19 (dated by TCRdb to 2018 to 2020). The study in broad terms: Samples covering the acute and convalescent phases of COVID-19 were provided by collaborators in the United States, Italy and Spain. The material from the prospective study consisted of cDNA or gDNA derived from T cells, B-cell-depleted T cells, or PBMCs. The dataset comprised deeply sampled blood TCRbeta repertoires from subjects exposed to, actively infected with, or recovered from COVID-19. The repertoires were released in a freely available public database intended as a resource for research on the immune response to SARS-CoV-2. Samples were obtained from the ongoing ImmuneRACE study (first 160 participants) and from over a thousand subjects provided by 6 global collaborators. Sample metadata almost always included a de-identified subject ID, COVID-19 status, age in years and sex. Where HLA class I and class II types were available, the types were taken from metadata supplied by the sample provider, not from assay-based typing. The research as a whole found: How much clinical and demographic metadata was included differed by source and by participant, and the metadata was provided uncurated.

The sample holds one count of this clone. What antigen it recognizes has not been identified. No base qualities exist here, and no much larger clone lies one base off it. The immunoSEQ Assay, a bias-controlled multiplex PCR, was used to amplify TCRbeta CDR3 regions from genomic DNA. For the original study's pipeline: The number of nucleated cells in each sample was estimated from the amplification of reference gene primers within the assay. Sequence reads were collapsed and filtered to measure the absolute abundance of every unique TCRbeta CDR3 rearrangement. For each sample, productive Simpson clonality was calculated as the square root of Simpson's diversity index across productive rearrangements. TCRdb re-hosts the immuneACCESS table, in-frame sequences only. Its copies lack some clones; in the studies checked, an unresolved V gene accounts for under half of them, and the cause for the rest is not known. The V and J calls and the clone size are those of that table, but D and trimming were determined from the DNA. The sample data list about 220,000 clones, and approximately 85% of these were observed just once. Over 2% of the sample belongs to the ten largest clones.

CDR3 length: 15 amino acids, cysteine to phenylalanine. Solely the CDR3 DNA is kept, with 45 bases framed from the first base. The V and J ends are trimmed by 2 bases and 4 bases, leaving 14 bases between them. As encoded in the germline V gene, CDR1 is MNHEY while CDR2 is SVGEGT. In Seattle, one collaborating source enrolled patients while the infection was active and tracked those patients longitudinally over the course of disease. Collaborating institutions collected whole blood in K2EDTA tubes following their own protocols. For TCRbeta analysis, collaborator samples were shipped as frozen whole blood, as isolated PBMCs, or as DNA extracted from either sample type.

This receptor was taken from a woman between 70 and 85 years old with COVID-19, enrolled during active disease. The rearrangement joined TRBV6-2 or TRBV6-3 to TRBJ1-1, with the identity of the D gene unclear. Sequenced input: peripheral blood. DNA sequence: TGTGCCAGCAGTTACCGGATCGGGGTGGGCACTGAAGCTTTCTTT. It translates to CASSYRIGVGTEAFF.